The 12 T cell receptor beta chains below all came from one sample that was sequenced in a study of early T cells in non-severe SARS-CoV-2 infection. Each CDR3 protein is one row after TCRdb ran MiXCR on the 5' RACE reads. The sample contains around 110,000 distinct CDR3 sequences, around 10% of which appear only once. Sequenced material: whole blood. The source of these receptors is an adult who was a healthcare worker with PCR-confirmed SARS-CoV-2 infection or an uninfected control (not recorded which).

The genes are TRBV12-3 or TRBV12-4 and TRBJ2-3; possible D gene TRBD2, 7 bases. The CDR3 contains 17 residues. The V gene lost 7 bases and the J gene lost 2 bases, with 22 bases spanning the gap. Here the CDR3 DNA reads TGTGCCAGCACACTAAGGGGGGGCGGGGCGATCACAGATACGCAGTATTTT. Translation: CASTLRGGGAITDTQYF.

The table lists this clonotype with a few counts. This chain connects TRBV30 to TRBJ1-1; no clear D. Trimming cost V 3 bases and J 7 bases, with 21 bases left between them. This CDR3 has 15 amino acids. CDR1 GTSNPN and CDR2 SVGIG come from the germline V gene (reference sequence). The CDR3 loop is CAWSPLGRAISEAFF. The CDR3 DNA sequence: TGTGCCTGGAGCCCCTTGGGTAGGGCAATAAGTGAAGCTTTCTTT.

V and J are TRBV11-2 and TRBJ2-6; tentative D call: TRBD2 (6 bases). Germline V lookup: CDR1 SGHAT, CDR2 FQNNGV. Deletions cut 4 bases from V and 2 bases from J, with 9 bases between. The CDR3 has 15 residues. CDR3 DNA: TGTGCCAGCAGCTACGGCGGGGCTGGGGCCAACGTCCTGACTTTC. Translation gives CASSYGGAGANVLTF. The variable domain in full, completed from reference TRBV11-2 and TRBJ2-6, reads EAGVAQSPRYKIIEKRQSVAFWCNPISGHATLYWYQQILGQGPKLLIQFQNNGVVDDSQLPKDRFSAERLKGVDSTLKIQPAKLEDSAVYLCASSYGGAGANVLTFGAGSRLTVL.

Concerning this clonotype: Mismatch with germline at one junction end may stem from a read error. This chain joins TRBV2 and TRBJ2-7; tentative D call: TRBD2 (6 bases). The CDR3 extends over 13 amino acids. CDR1 is SNHLY, CDR2 FYNNEI, per germline. The CDR3 bases are TGTGCCAGCGAAACTAGCTCACTGGGCGAGCGGTACTTC. Amino acid sequence: CASETSSLGERYF.

This clonotype was observed a few times. This sequence joins TRBV20-1 and TRBJ2-3, with a tentative D call TRBD2 (6 bases). Germline V lookup: CDR1 DFQATT, CDR2 SNEGSKA (reference sequence). Trimming removed 1 base from V and 0 bases from J, with 23 bases in between. The CDR3 contains 19 residues. This chain's CDR3 is CSARGWKLGGKSSTDTQYF. Here the CDR3 DNA reads TGCAGTGCTAGAGGATGGAAACTTGGCGGGAAGTCTAGCACAGATACGCAGTATTTT.

The chain employs TRBV28 and TRBJ2-1, with D perhaps matching TRBD2 (6 bases). V was clipped by 2 bases and J by 3 bases, with 8 bases between them. The CDR3 has 14 residues. The germline V gene encodes CDR1 MDHEN and CDR2 SYDVKM. The CDR3, as DNA: TGTGCCAGCAGTTTAGGAGGGCACTACAATGAGCAGTTCTTC. Its translation: CASSLGGHYNEQFF. Using reference TRBV28 and TRBJ2-1 for the parts outside the CDR3, the full variable domain is DVKVTQSSRYLVKRTGEKVFLECVQDMDHENMFWYRQDPGLGLRLIYFSYDVKMKEKGDIPEGYSVSREKKERFSLILESASTNQTSMYLCASSLGGHYNEQFFGPGTRLTVL.

This sequence joins TRBV5-5 and TRBJ2-2, with D possibly TRBD1 on 7 matching bases. The V gene's germline CDR1 is SGHKS and CDR2 YYEKEE (reference sequence). V lost 4 bases and J 1 base, leaving 11 bases between the germline ends. The CDR3 has 15 residues. The CDR3 nucleotides are TGTGCCAGCAGCATCAGGGGGGTGAACACCGGGGAGCTGTTTTTT. Amino acids: CASSIRGVNTGELFF.

In DNA form, the CDR3 reads TGTGCCATCAGTGATCGAGGCTACACTGAAGCTTTCTTT. Amino acid sequence: CAISDRGYTEAFF. This chain links TRBV10-3 with TRBJ1-1, with unresolved D. The CDR3 spans 13 residues. The V gene lost 3 bases and the J gene lost 3 bases, with 8 bases spanning the gap. Germline V gene lookup returns CDR1 ENHRY and CDR2 SYGVKD.

The gene calls are TRBV6-5 and TRBJ1-1, with D maybe TRBD1 (6 bases). This CDR3 spans 15 amino acids. V lost 3 bases, J lost 8 bases, and 19 bases lay in between. Germline V gene sequence: CDR1 MNHEY, CDR2 SVGAGI. The chain's CDR3 is CASSYWGPSQTEAFF. The CDR3 DNA is TGTGCCAGCAGTTATTGGGGGCCCAGTCAGACCGAAGCTTTCTTT.

In this sample, this clonotype turned up a few times. This chain joins TRBV6-4 and TRBJ1-5, with a tentative D call TRBD1 (5 bases). The CDR3 extends over 13 amino acids. Germline values: CDR1 MRHNA, CDR2 SNTAGT. V lost 8 bases, J lost 1 base, and 9 bases lay in between. CDR3 in amino acids: CASARESNQPQHF. CDR3 in DNA: TGTGCCAGCGCCAGGGAAAGCAATCAGCCCCAGCATTTT.

On this clonotype: At one end the junction does not follow the germline gene, possibly because of a read error. The V call is TRBV18, the J call TRBJ1-4, with D uncertain. Germline V gene sequence: CDR1 KGHSH, CDR2 LQKENI. The CDR3 consists of 14 residues. CDR3 nucleotides: TGTACCAGCTCACCGTCGACCCTAAATGAAAAACTGTTTTTT. Translating it yields CTSSPSTLNEKLFF.

Many counts were recorded for this clonotype. One junction end disagrees with the germline gene, perhaps due to a read error. The chain couples TRBV28 to TRBJ2-7; 9 bases line up with TRBD2. The CDR3 length is 12 residues. Looked up from germline, CDR1 is MDHEN and CDR2 is SYDVKM. Here the CDR3 reads CASSFWSSGRVF. CDR3 DNA: TGTGCCAGCAGTTTCTGGAGTAGCGGGAGAGTGTTC.